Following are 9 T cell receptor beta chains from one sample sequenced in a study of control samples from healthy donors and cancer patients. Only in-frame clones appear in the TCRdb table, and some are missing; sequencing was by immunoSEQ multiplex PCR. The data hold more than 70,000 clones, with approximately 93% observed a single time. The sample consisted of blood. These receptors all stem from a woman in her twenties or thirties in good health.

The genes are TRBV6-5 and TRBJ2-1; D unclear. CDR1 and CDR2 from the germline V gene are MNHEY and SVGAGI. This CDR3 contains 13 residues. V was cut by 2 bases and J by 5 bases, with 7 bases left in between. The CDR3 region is CASSYRRHNEQFF. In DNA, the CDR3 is TGTGCCAGCAGTTACCGCAGACACAATGAGCAGTTCTTC.

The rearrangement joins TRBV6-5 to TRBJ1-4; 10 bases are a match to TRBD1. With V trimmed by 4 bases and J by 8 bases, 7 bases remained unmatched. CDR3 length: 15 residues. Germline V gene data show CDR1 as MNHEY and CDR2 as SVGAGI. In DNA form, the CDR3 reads TGTGCCAGCAGTTCCCTGACAGGGGGCAAAGAAAAACTGTTTTTT. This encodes CASSSLTGGKEKLFF.

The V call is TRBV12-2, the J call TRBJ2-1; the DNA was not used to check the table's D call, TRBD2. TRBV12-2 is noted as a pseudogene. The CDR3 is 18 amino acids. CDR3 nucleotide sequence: TGTGCAAGTCGCTTCCGGACTAGCGGGAGGAGCTCCTACAATGAGCAGTTCTTC. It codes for CASRFRTSGRSSYNEQFF.

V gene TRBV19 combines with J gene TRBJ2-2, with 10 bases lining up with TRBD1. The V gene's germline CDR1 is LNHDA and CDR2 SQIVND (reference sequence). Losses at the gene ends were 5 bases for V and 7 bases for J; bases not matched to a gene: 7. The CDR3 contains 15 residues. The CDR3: CASSPGTGEVGELFF. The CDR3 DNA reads TGTGCCAGTAGTCCCGGGACAGGGGAAGTCGGGGAGCTGTTTTTT.

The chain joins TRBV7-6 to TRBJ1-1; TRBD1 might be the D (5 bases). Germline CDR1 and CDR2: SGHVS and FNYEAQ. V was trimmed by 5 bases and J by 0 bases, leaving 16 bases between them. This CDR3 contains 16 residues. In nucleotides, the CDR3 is TGTGCCAGCAGCCGTGATTCGGCGACAGTGAACACTGAAGCTTTCTTT. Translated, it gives CASSRDSATVNTEAFF.

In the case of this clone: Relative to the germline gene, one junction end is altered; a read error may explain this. CDR3 DNA: TGTGCCAGCAGCTTACGGGAGGGAACCACCTTC. Protein: CASSLREGTTF. The V and J genes are TRBV7-3 and TRBJ2-7, with TRBD2 identical over 8 bases. CDR3 size: 11 residues. Germline V gene data show CDR1 as SGHTA and CDR2 as FQGTGA.

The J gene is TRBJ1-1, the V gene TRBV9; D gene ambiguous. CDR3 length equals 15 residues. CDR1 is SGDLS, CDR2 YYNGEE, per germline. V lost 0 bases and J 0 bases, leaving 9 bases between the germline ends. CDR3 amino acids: CASSVGGYMNTEAFF. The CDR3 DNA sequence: TGTGCCAGCAGCGTAGGGGGATACATGAACACTGAAGCTTTCTTT.

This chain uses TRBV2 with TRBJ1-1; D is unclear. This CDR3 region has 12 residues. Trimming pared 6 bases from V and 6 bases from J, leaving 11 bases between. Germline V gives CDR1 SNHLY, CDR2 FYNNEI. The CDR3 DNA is TGTGCCAGCAGAGGGTATCGCGCTGAAGCTTTCTTT. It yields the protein CASRGYRAEAFF.

The CDR3 DNA is TGTGCCAGCACACGAAGCTCCTACGAGCAGTACTTC. Residues: CASTRSSYEQYF. The chain employs TRBV28 and TRBJ2-7; D is unclear. CDR1 and CDR2 from the germline V gene are MDHEN and SYDVKM. V lost 7 bases and J lost 0, with 7 bases in between. The CDR3 totals 12 residues.